Each of the 24 T cell receptor beta chains below was sequenced from the same sample in a study of naive and memory T cell subsets. Both TRBC1 and TRBC2 were covered by a beta constant-region primer of two equimolar oligonucleotides. Ligated cDNA was amplified by four rounds of PCR with nested alpha and beta constant-region primers and SP2. TCRdb re-derived calls from the UMI-ligation and nested PCR reads in MiXCR, one entry per CDR3 protein. This table has roughly 83,000 distinct CDR3 sequences, around 11% appearing once. Study outcomes and limitations: Especially in CD8 cells, naive repertoires contained a few larger clonotypes, possibly CD45RA-re-expressing memory cells.

For these receptors, no antigen is known. The sequenced sample was naive CD4+ T cells from blood. Source of these receptors: a human donor in good health.

This clonotype was seen a handful of times. The chain couples TRBV9 to TRBJ2-5, with D unresolved. The germline gives CDR1 SGDLS, CDR2 YYNGEE. The CDR3 has 16 amino acids. V lost 0 bases and J lost 1, with 13 bases in between. CDR3 sequence (DNA): TGTGCCAGCAGCGTAGGATCTCCGCGGAGCCAAGAGACCCAGTACTTC. Amino acids: CASSVGSPRSQETQYF.

There are a few counts of this clonotype. The chain carries TRBV18 and TRBJ2-7, with D perhaps matching TRBD1 or TRBD2 (5 bases each). The CDR3 spans 14 residues. Germline CDR1 reads KGHSH; CDR2 reads LQKENI. V was pared by 4 bases and J by 0 bases, with 10 bases between. CDR3 loop: CASSRDAVSYEQYF. The CDR3 DNA reads as TGTGCCAGCTCACGGGACGCCGTCTCCTACGAGCAGTACTTC.

Of note for this clonotype: A far larger clone is just one base off, so this is likely a read error. The chain has TRBV12-3 or TRBV12-4 and TRBJ2-3, with unresolved D. The CDR3 extends over 11 amino acids. DNA of the CDR3: TGTGCCAGCAGTCGCACAGATGCGCAGTATTTT. This codes for CASSRTDAQYF.

This clonotype has ten or more counts. The V and J genes are TRBV6-2 or TRBV6-3 and TRBJ1-5, with 7 bases aligning to TRBD1. The junction had 3 bases not matched to a gene; V was cut back by 2 bases and J by 2 bases. CDR1 is MNHEY and CDR2 is SVGEGT in the germline V gene. The CDR3 runs 15 residues. CDR3 DNA: TGTGCCAGCAGTTACCCTACAGGGGGCAATCAGCCCCAGCATTTT. Translated: CASSYPTGGNQPQHF.

The V and J genes are TRBV7-3 and TRBJ1-4; D is uncertain. V was cut by 0 bases and J by 8 bases, with 7 bases left in between. The germline V gene encodes CDR1 SGHTA and CDR2 FQGTGA. The CDR3 has 13 residues. In nucleotides, the CDR3 is TGTGCCAGCAGCTTAACGGGCGGAGAAAAACTGTTTTTT. Protein product: CASSLTGGEKLFF.

This clonotype was seen at least ten times. The chain joins TRBV7-2 to TRBJ2-6; 9 bases fit TRBD1. Germline loops: CDR1 SGHTA, CDR2 FQGNSA. This CDR3 comprises 20 residues. Trimming took 4 bases from V and 0 from J; bases not matched to a gene: 13. The CDR3 protein is CASSSPLGLTGGSGANVLTF. CDR3 nucleotide sequence: TGTGCCAGCAGCTCCCCATTGGGGCTGACAGGGGGCTCTGGGGCCAACGTCCTGACTTTC.

The chain has TRBV20-1 and TRBJ2-2, with a tentative D call TRBD2 (7 bases). This CDR3 region has 15 residues. In germline, CDR1 is DFQATT, CDR2 SNEGSKA (reference sequence). The V end lost 6 bases, the J end lost 5 bases, and 19 bases lay between the germline ends. In DNA form, the CDR3 reads TGCAGTGCGAGGCGGGGGCGCGGGGGAACCGGGGAGCTGTTTTTT. This sequence encodes CSARRGRGGTGELFF.

The CDR3 DNA reads TGTGCCTGGTCCGTCGAGGAGACCCAGTACTTC. Translated: CAWSVEETQYF. The V gene is TRBV30, the J gene TRBJ2-5; D unclear. The CDR3 length is 11 residues. The V and J ends lost 5 bases and 5 bases respectively, with 9 bases between them. Germline V lookup: CDR1 GTSNPN, CDR2 SVGIG (reference sequence).

This clonotype was seen many times. The chain couples TRBV7-2 to TRBJ2-3; 11 positions match TRBD2. The CDR3 is made up of 18 amino acids. The V segment lost 5 bases and the J segment 0 bases; nucleotides outside the gene matches: 10. CDR1 SGHTA and CDR2 FQGNSA come from the germline V gene. CDR3: CASSTGTSGGTSTDTQYF. The CDR3 bases are TGTGCCAGCAGCACTGGGACTAGCGGAGGTACTAGCACAGATACGCAGTATTTT.

This chain links TRBV5-1 with TRBJ1-4; D gene ambiguous. Deletions cut 0 bases from V and 0 bases from J, with 9 bases between. The germline V gene encodes CDR1 SGHRS and CDR2 YFSETQ. The CDR3 spans 16 residues. CDR3 bases: TGCGCCAGCAGCTTGGGGCCCTCCGCAACTAATGAAAAACTGTTTTTT. Amino acid sequence: CASSLGPSATNEKLFF.

In its sample, this clonotype was seen a few times. This rearrangement joins TRBV7-2 to TRBJ2-7; 8 bases agree with TRBD2. The CDR3 length is 16 residues. Trimming at V came to 5 bases and at J to 1 base, leaving 10 bases not matched to a gene. Germline V CDR1 and CDR2: SGHTA, FQGNSA. The CDR3 coding sequence is TGTGCCAGCAGCAAGGGGGGGGCTAGCGGGTCCTACGAGCAGTACTTC. Its translation is CASSKGGASGSYEQYF.

With regard to this clonotype: At one boundary the junction diverges from the germline segment, which might be a read error. The chain has TRBV11-3 and TRBJ2-1; D is perhaps TRBD1 (6 bases). Germline values: CDR1 SGHNT, CDR2 YENEEA. There are 12 residues in the CDR3. The CDR3 here is CASSLSRGHPLF. CDR3 DNA sequence: TGTGCCAGCAGCTTAAGCAGGGGCCACCCTTTATTC.

This clonotype was observed at least ten times. The chain couples TRBV20-1 to TRBJ2-7; 7 bases are a match to TRBD2. This CDR3 comprises 15 residues. Germline V gene lookup returns CDR1 DFQATT and CDR2 SNEGSKA (reference sequence). Trimming cost V 0 bases and J 4 bases; bases outside gene matches: 9. The CDR3 DNA sequence: TGCAGTGCTAGAGACCCTACGGGGGGATCTTACGAGCAGTACTTC. It is translated as CSARDPTGGSYEQYF.

This clonotype was seen a few times. The gene calls are TRBV24-1 and TRBJ2-5; 11 nucleotides agree with TRBD2. This CDR3 has 15 amino acids. Germline V lookup: CDR1 KGHDR, CDR2 SFDVKD. The ends lost 3 bases at V and 5 bases at J; junction bases unmatched: 4. CDR3 coding DNA: TGTGCCACCAGTGATCCAGGGACTAGCGGTGAGACCCAGTACTTC. This codes for CATSDPGTSGETQYF.

The chain has TRBV24-1 and TRBJ1-5; a weak D match, TRBD1 (6 bases). Per the germline V gene, CDR1 is KGHDR and CDR2 is SFDVKD. The CDR3 runs 16 residues. Trimming left V 4 bases short and J 2 bases short, with 14 bases between. The CDR3 sequence is CATSDSGQTGNQPQHF. The CDR3 DNA reads TGTGCCACCAGTGACTCCGGACAGACGGGCAATCAGCCCCAGCATTTT.

The chain employs TRBV20-1 and TRBJ2-7; 15 nucleotides align to TRBD2. The junction had 11 bases not matched to a gene; V was cut back by 7 bases and J by 7 bases. From germline, CDR1 is DFQATT and CDR2 SNEGSKA (reference sequence). The CDR3 is made up of 15 amino acids. This CDR3 reads CSVGVNGLAGGEQYF. The CDR3, as DNA: TGCAGTGTAGGTGTGAATGGACTAGCGGGAGGGGAGCAGTACTTC.

This clonotype was detected only a few times. DNA for the CDR3: TGTGCCAGCAGTAACGACCGGGGCCCGATTAACGAGCAGTACTTC. Its protein product is CASSNDRGPINEQYF. The chain employs TRBV6-5 and TRBJ2-7; either TRBD1 or TRBD2 may fit D (5 bases each). Per the germline V gene, CDR1 is MNHEY and CDR2 is SVGAGI. The CDR3 runs to 15 residues. Trimming took off 5 bases at V and 5 bases at J, with 19 bases between the two ends.

This clonotype was seen only a few times. The V gene is TRBV11-3, the J gene TRBJ1-2; 8 bases line up with TRBD1. CDR3 length: 14 amino acids. Germline V gene lookup returns CDR1 SGHNT and CDR2 YENEEA. The ends lost 7 bases at V and 2 bases at J; junction bases unmatched: 6. CDR3 sequence: CASTRTGMNYGYTF. The CDR3 region has the DNA TGTGCCAGCACAAGGACAGGGATGAACTATGGCTACACCTTC.

The chain is built from TRBV7-2 and TRBJ2-5; 9 bases map to TRBD1. The junction had 5 bases not matched to a gene; V was cut back by 5 bases and J by 4 bases. Germline V gene sequence: CDR1 SGHTA, CDR2 FQGNSA. The CDR3 is 14 amino acids. CDR3 loop: CASSEYRGRETQYF. DNA for the CDR3: TGTGCCAGCAGCGAATACAGGGGGCGAGAGACCCAGTACTTC.

This clonotype was observed many times. The genes are TRBV7-3 and TRBJ2-2; the match to TRBD1 covers 7 bases. CDR1 is SGHTA and CDR2 is FQGTGA in the germline V gene. After removal of 5 bases from V and 1 base from J, the junction contained 13 bases not matched to a gene. The CDR3 has 18 amino acids. In DNA, the CDR3 is TGTGCCAGCAGCACAACCGGACAGGCAATAAAGAACACCGGGGAGCTGTTTTTT. Protein product: CASSTTGQAIKNTGELFF.

This chain links TRBV28 with TRBJ2-2, with 8 bases that match TRBD2. CDR1 is MDHEN, CDR2 SYDVKM, per germline. The CDR3 extends over 14 amino acids. Germline trimming cut 3 bases from V and 6 bases from J; bases unmatched to any gene: 3. DNA of the CDR3: TGTGCCAGCAGTTTCTCCGGGGGGGCCGGGGAGCTGTTTTTT. Translated: CASSFSGGAGELFF.

This chain links TRBV19 with TRBJ2-1; possibly TRBD2 for D (5 bases). This CDR3 region has 16 residues. In germline, CDR1 is LNHDA, CDR2 SQIVND (reference sequence). V was shortened by 0 bases and J by 0 bases, with 9 bases between the two germline ends. The CDR3 reads CASSIDTEASYNEQFF. CDR3 coding DNA: TGTGCCAGTAGTATAGATACGGAGGCCTCCTACAATGAGCAGTTCTTC.

The rearrangement uses TRBV11-2 and TRBJ2-3, with TRBD2 matching over 7 bases. CDR1 and CDR2 from the germline V gene are SGHAT and FQNNGV. The CDR3 runs 14 residues. V shed 8 bases, J shed 0 bases, and the junction held 5 bases outside the gene matches. The CDR3 sequence: CASGGLVSTDTQYF. As DNA, the CDR3 is TGTGCCAGCGGAGGACTAGTTAGCACAGATACGCAGTATTTT.

The V and J genes are TRBV27 and TRBJ1-1; tentative D call: TRBD1 (5 bases). V was shortened by 3 bases and J by 1 base, with 21 bases between the two germline ends. This CDR3 is 18 amino acids long. The germline V gene has CDR1 MNHEY and CDR2 SMNVEV (reference sequence). The CDR3 bases are TGTGCCAGCAGTTTTTTCCCGGCCGGGGGGAAGGGGAACACTGAAGCTTTCTTT. Translation: CASSFFPAGGKGNTEAFF.